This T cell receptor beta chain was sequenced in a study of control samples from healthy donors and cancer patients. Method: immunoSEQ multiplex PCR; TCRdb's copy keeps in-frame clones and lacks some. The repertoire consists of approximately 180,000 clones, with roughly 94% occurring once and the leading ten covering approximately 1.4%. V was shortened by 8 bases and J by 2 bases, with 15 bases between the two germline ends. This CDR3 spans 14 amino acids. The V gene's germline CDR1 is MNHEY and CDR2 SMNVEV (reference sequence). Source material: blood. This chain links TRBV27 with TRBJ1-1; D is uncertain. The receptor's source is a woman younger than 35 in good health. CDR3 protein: CASGPPWSNTEAFF. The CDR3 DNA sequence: TGTGCCAGCGGCCCCCCATGGAGTAACACTGAAGCTTTCTTT.